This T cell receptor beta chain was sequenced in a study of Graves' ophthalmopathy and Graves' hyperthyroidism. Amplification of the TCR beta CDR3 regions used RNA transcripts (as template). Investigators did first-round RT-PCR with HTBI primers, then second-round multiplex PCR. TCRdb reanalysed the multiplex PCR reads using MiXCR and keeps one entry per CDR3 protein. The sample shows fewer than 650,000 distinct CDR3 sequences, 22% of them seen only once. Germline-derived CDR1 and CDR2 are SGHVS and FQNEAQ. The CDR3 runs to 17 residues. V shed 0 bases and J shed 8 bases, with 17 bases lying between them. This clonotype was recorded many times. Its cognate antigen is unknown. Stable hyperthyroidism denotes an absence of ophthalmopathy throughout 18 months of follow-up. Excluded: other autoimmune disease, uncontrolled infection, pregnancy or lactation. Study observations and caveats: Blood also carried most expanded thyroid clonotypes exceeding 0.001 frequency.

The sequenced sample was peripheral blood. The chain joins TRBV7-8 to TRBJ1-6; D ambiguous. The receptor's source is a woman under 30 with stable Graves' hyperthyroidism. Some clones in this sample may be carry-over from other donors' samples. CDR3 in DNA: TGTGCCAGCAGCTTAGCGGTAGCAGAGAGTCCGTATTCACCCCTCCACTTT. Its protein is CASSLAVAESPYSPLHF.